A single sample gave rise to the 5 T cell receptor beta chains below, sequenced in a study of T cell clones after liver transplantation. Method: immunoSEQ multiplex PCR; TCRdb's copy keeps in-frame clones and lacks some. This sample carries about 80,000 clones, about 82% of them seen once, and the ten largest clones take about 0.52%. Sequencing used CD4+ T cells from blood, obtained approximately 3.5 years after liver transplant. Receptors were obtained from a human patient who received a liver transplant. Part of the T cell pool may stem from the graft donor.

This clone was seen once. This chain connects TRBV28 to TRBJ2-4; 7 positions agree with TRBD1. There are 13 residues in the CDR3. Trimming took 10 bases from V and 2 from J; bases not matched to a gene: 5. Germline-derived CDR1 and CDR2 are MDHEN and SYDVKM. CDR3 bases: TGTGCCACCCAGACAGGGCCCAAAAACATTCAGTACTTC. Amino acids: CATQTGPKNIQYF.

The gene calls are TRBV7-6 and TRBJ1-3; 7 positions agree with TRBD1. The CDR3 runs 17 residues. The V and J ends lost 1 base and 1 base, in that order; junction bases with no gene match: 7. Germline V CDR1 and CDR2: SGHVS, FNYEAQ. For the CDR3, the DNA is TGTGCCAGCAGCTTAGGGGACAGCTATATTTCTGGAAACACCATATATTTT. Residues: CASSLGDSYISGNTIYF.

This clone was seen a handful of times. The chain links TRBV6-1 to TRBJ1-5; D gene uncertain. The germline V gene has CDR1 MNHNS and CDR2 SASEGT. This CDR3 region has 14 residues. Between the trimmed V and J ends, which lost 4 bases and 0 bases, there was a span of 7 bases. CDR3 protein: CASSGAYSNQPQHF. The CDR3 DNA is TGTGCCAGCAGTGGAGCTTATAGCAATCAGCCCCAGCATTTT.

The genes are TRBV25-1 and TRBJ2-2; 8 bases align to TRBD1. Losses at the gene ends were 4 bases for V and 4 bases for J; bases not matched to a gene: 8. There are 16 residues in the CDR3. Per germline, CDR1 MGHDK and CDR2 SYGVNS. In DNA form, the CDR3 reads TGTGCCAGCAGTGCCTACCTGACAGGGGCCACCGGGGAGCTGTTTTTT. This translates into CASSAYLTGATGELFF.

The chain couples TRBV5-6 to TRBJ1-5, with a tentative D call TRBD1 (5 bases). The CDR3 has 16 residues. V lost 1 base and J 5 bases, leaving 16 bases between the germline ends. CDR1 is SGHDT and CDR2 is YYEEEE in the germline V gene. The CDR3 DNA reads TGTGCCAGCAGCTTGAATGAGGGTGGGGCTTATCAGCCCCAGCATTTT. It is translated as CASSLNEGGAYQPQHF.